What follows describes a single T cell receptor (beta chain). What it recognizes is unknown. The sample is drawn from a study of monozygotic twins with inflammatory bowel disease. The CDR3 runs 12 residues. Germline V gene data show CDR1 as KGHDR and CDR2 as SFDVKD. Broader study findings: Clonotypes shared with others were fewer in IBD patients than in healthy twins, especially with disease activity.

TCRdb re-called the 5' RACE reads; one entry per CDR3 protein, DNA not given. The table lists nearly 450,000 distinct CDR3 sequences. The sample taken for sequencing was blood. The rearrangement uses TRBV24-1 and TRBJ2-1. This TCR derives from a human donor with ulcerative colitis or Crohn's disease, or a healthy co-twin of an affected twin (not recorded which). The CDR3 sequence is CATSEDLVVQFF.